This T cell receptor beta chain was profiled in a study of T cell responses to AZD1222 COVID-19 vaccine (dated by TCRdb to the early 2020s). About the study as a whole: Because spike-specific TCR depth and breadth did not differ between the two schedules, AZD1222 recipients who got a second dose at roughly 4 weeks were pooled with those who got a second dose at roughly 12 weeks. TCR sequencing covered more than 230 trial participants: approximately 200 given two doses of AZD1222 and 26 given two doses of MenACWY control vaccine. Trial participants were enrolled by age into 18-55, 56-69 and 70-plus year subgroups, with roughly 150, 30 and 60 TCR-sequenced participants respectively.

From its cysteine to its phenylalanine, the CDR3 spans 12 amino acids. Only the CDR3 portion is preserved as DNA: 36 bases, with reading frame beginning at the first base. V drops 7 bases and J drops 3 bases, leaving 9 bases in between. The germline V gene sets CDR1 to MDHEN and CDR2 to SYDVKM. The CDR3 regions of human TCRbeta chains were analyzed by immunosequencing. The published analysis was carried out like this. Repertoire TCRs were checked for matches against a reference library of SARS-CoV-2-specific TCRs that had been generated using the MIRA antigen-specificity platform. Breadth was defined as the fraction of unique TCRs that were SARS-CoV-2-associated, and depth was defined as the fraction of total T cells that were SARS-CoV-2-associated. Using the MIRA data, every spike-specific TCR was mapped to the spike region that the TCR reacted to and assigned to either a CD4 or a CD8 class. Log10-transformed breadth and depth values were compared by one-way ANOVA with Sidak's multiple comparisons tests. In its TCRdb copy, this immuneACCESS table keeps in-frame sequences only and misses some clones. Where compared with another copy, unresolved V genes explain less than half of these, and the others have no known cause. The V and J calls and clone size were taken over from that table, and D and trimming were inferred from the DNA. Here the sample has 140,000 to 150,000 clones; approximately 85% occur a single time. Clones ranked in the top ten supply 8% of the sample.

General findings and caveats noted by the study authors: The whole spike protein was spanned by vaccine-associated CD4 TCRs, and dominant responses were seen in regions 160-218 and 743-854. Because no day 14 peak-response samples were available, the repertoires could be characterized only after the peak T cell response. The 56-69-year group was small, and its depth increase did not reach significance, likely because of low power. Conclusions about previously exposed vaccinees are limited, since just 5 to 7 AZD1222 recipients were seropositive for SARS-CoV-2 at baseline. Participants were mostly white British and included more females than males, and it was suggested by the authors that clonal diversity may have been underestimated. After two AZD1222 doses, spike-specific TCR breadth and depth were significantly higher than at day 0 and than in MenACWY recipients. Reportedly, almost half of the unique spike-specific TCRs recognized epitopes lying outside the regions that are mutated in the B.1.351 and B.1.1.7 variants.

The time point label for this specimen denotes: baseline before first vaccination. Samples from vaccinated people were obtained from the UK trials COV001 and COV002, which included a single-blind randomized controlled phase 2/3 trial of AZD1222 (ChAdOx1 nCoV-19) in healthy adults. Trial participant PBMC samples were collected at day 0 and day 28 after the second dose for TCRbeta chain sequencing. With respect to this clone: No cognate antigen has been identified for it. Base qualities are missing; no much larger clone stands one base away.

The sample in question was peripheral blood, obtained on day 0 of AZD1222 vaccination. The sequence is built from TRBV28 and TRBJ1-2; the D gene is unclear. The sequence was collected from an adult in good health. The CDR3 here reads CASNQADYGYTF. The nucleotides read TGTGCCAGCAACCAGGCGGACTATGGCTACACCTTC.